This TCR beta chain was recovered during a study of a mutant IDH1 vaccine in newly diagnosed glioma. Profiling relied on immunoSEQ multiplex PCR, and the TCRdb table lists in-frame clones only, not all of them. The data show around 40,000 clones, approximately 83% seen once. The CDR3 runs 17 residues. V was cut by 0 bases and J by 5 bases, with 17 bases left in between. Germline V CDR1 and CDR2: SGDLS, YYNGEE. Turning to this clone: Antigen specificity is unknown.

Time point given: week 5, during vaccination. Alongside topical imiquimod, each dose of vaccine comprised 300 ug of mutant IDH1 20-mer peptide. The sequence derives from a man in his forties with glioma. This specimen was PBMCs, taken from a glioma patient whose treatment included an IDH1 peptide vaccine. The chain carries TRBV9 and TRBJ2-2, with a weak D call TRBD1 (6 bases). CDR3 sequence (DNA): TGTGCCAGCAGCGTAGCTCCCCAGGGGCTAGCAACCGGGGAGCTGTTTTTT. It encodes CASSVAPQGLATGELFF.